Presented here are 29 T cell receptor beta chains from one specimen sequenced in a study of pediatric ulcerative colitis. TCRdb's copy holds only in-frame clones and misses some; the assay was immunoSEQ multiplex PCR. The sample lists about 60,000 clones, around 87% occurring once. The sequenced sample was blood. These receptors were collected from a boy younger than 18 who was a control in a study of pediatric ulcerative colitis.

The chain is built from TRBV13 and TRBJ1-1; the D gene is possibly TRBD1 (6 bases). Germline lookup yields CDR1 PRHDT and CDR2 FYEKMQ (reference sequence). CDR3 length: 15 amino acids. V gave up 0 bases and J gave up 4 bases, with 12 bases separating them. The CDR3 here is CASSLGGGAITEAFF. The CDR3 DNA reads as TGTGCCAGCAGCTTAGGTGGGGGCGCGATCACTGAAGCTTTCTTT.

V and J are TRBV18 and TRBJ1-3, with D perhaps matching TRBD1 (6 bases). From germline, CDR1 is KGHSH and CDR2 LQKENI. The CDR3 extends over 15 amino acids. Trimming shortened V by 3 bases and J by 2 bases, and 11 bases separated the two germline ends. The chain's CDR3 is CASSPGQGAGNTIYF. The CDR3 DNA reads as TGTGCCAGCTCACCGGGACAAGGGGCTGGAAACACCATATATTTT.

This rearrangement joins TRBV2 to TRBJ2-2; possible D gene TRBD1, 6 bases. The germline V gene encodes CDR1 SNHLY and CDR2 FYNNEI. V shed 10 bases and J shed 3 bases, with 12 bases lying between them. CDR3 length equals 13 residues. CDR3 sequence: CAMRWTDTGELFF. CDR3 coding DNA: TGTGCCATGAGATGGACAGACACCGGGGAGCTGTTTTTT.

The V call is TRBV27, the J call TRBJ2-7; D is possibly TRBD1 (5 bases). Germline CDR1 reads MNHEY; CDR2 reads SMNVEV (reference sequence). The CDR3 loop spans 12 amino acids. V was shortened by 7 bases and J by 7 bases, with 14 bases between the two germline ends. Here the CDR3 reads CASTDSGWEQYF. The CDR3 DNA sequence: TGTGCCAGCACCGACAGTGGCTGGGAGCAGTACTTC.

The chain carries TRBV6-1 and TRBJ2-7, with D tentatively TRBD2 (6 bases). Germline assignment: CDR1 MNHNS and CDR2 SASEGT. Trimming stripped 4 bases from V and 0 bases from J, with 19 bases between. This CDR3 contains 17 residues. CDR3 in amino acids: CASSGRGGKRASYEQYF. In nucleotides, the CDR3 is TGTGCCAGCAGTGGACGTGGGGGAAAGCGGGCCTCCTACGAGCAGTACTTC.

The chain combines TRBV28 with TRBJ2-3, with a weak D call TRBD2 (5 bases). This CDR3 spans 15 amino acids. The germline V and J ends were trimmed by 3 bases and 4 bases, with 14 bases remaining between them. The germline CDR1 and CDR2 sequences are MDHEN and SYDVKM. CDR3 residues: CASSLRAQHSDTQYF. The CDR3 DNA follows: TGTGCCAGCAGTTTGAGGGCCCAGCACTCAGATACGCAGTATTTT.

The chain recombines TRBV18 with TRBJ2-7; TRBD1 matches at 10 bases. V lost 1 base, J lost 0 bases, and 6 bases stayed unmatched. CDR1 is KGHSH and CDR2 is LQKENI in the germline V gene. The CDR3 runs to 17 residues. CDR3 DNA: TGTGCCAGCTCACCACTCAGACAGGGGGCGAACTCCTACGAGCAGTACTTC. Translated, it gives CASSPLRQGANSYEQYF. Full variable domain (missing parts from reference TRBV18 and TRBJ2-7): NAGVMQNPRHLVRRRGQEARLRCSPMKGHSHVYWYRQLPEEGLKFMVYLQKENIIDESGMPKERFSAEFPKEGPSILRIQQVVRGDSAAYFCASSPLRQGANSYEQYFGPGTRLTVT.

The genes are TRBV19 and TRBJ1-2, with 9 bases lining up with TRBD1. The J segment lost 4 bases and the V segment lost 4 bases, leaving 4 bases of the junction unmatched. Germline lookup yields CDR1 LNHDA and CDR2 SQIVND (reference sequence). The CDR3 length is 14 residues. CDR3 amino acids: CASSNRDRAYGYTF. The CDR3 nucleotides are TGTGCCAGTAGTAACCGGGACAGGGCCTATGGCTACACCTTC.

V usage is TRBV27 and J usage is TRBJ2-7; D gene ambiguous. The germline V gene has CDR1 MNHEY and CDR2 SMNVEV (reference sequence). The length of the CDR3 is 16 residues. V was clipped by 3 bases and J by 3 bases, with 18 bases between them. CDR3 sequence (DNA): TGTGCCAGCAGTTTCACCTTCAAGCGACGTAGCTACGAGCAGTACTTC. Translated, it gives CASSFTFKRRSYEQYF.

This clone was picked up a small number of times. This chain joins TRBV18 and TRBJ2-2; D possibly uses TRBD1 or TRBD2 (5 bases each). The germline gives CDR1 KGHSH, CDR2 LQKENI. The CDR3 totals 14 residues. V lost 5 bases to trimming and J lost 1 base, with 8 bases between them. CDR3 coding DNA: TGTGCCAGCTCATGGGACCAGAACACCGGGGAGCTGTTTTTT. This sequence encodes CASSWDQNTGELFF.

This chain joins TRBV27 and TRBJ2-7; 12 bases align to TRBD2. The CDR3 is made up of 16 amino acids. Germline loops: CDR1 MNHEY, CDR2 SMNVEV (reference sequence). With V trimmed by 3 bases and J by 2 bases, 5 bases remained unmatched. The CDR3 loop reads CASSFLTSGGTYEQYF. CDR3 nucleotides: TGTGCCAGCAGTTTCCTAACTAGCGGGGGGACCTACGAGCAGTACTTC.

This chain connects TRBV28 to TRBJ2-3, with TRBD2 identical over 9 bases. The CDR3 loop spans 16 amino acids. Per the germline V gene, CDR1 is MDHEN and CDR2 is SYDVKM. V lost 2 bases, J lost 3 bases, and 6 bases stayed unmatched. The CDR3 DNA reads TGTGCCAGCAGTTTAGTGCGCCTAGCGGGAACAGATACGCAGTATTTT. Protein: CASSLVRLAGTDTQYF.

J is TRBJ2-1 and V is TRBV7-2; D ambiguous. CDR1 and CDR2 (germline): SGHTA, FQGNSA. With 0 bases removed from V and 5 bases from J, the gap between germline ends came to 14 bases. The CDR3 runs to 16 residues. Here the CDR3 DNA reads TGTGCCAGCAGCTTAGCACCTAGGAGTAGGGACAATGAGCAGTTCTTC. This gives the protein CASSLAPRSRDNEQFF.

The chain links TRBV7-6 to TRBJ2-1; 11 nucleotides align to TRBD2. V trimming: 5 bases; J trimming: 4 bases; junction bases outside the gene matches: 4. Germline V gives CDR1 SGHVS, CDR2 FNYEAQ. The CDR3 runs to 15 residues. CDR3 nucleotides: TGTGCCAGCAGCGCAACTAGCGGGAGTTACAATGAGCAGTTCTTC. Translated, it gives CASSATSGSYNEQFF.

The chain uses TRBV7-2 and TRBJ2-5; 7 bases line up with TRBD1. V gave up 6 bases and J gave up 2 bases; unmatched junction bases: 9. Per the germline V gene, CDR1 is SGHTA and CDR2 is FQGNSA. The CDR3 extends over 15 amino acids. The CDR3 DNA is TGTGCCAGCAGTACGTTCGGGACAGCGCAAGAGACCCAGTACTTC. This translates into CASSTFGTAQETQYF.

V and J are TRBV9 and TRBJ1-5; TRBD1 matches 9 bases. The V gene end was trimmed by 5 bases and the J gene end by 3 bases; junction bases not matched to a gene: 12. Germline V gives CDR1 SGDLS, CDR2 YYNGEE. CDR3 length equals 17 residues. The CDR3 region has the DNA TGTGCCAGCAGTGAGGGGACAGGGCGCGGGATCAATCAGCCCCAGCATTTT. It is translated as CASSEGTGRGINQPQHF.

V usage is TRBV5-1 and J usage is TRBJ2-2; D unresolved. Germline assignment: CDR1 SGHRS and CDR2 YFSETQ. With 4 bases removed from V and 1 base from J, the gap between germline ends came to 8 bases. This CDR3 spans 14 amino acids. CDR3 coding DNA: TGCGCCAGCAGCCCGACCGGGAACACCGGGGAGCTGTTTTTT. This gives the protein CASSPTGNTGELFF.

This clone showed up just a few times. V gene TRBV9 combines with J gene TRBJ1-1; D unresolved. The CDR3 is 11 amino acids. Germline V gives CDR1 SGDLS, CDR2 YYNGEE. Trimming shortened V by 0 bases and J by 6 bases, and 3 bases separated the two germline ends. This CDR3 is CASSVEPEAFF. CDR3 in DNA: TGTGCCAGCAGCGTAGAGCCTGAAGCTTTCTTT.

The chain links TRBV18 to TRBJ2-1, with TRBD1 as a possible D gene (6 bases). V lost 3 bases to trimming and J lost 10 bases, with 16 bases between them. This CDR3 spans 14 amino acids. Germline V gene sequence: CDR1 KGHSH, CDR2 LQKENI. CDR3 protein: CASSPLSTTGEQFF. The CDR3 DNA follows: TGTGCCAGCTCACCCCTCTCAACAACAGGGGAGCAGTTCTTC.

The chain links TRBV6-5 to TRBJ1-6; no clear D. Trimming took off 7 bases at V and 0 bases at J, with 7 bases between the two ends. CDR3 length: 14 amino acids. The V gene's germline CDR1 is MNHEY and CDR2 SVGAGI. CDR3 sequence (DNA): TGTGCCAGCATTTCGATCTCCTATAATTCACCCCTCCACTTT. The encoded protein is CASISISYNSPLHF.

CDR3 region: CASSLGREGYNEQFF. Here the CDR3 DNA reads TGTGCCAGTAGTCTGGGGAGGGAGGGGTACAATGAGCAGTTCTTC. V usage is TRBV19 and J usage is TRBJ2-1, with TRBD2 matching 7 bases. CDR3 length: 15 amino acids. V was pared by 5 bases and J by 4 bases, with 8 bases of the junction left unmatched. Germline CDR1 LNHDA, CDR2 SQIVND (reference sequence). The entire variable domain, with the rest obtained from reference TRBV19 and TRBJ2-1, is as follows: DGGITQSPKYLFRKEGQNVTLSCEQNLNHDAMYWYRQDPGQGLRLIYYSQIVNDFQKGDIAEGYSVSREKKESFPLTVTSAQKNPTAFYLCASSLGREGYNEQFFGPGTRLTVL.

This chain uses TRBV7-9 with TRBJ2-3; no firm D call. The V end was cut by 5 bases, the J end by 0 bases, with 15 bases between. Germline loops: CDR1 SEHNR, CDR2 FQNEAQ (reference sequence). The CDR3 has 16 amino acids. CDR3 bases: TGTGCCAGCAGCCGACCGTCAGCGTTAAGCACAGATACGCAGTATTTT. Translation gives CASSRPSALSTDTQYF.

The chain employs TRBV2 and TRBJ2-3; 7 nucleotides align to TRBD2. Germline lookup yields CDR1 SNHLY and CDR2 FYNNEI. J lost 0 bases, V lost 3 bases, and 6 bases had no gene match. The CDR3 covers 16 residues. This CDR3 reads CASSESAGISTDTQYF. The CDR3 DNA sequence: TGTGCCAGCAGTGAGTCAGCGGGGATAAGCACAGATACGCAGTATTTT. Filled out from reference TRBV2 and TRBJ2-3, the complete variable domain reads EPEVTQTPSHQVTQMGQEVILRCVPISNHLYFYWYRQILGQKVEFLVSFYNNEISEKSEIFDDQFSVERPDGSNFTLKIRSTKLEDSAMYFCASSESAGISTDTQYFGPGTRLTVL.

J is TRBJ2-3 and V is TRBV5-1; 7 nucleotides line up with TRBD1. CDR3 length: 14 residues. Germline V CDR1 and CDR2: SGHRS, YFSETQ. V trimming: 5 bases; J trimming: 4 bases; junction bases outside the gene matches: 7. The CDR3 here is CASSLTGMSDTQYF. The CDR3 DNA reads TGCGCCAGCAGTCTGACAGGGATGTCAGATACGCAGTATTTT.

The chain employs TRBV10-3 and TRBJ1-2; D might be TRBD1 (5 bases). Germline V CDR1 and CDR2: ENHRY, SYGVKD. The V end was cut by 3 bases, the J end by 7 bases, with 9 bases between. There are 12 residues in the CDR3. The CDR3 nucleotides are TGTGCCATCAGTGATAGGGGAACTGGCTACACCTTC. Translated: CAISDRGTGYTF.

The CDR3 DNA is TGTGCCAGCAGTTACTCACCGGTAAATAATTCACCCCTCCACTTT. Amino acid sequence: CASSYSPVNNSPLHF. The rearrangement links TRBV6-5 to TRBJ1-6; D not certain. Germline assignment: CDR1 MNHEY and CDR2 SVGAGI. V lost 0 bases and J lost 5, with 8 bases in between. The CDR3 spans 15 residues.

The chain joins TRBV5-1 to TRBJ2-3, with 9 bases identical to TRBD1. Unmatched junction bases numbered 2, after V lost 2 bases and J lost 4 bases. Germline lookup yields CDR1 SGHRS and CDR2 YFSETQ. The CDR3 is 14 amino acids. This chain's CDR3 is CASSLQGAPDTQYF. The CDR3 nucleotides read TGCGCCAGCAGCTTACAGGGGGCCCCAGATACGCAGTATTTT.

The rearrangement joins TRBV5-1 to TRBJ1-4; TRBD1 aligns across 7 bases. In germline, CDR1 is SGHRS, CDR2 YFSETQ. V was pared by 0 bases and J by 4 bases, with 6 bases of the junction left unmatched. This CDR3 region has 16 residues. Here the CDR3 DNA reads TGCGCCAGCAGCTTGGTGGCAGGGGGAAATAATGAAAAACTGTTTTTT. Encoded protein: CASSLVAGGNNEKLFF.

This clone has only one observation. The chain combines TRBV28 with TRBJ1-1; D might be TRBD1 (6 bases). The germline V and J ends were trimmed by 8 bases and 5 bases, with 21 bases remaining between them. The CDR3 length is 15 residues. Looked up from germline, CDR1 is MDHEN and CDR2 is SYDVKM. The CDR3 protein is CASGRGGGLVTEAFF. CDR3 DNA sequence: TGTGCCAGCGGTAGAGGTGGGGGGCTGGTGACTGAAGCTTTCTTT.